This TCR beta chain was recorded in a study of blood T cell repertoires in COVID-19. Produced via immunoSEQ multiplex PCR; TCRdb's table is partial and in-frame only. The repertoire holds fewer than 200,000 clones, about 85% seen once, with approximately 25% in the top ten. Germline CDR1 SGHRS, CDR2 YFSETQ. Unmatched junction bases numbered 9, after V lost 1 base and J lost 5 bases. The CDR3 covers 16 residues. The participants were between about 18 and 90 years old and came from about two dozen US areas. This chain connects TRBV5-1 to TRBJ2-5; 9 nucleotides match TRBD2. Sequences were obtained from PBMCs or T cells enriched from blood (not recorded which). This receptor was obtained from a woman between 40 and 55 years old in a cohort exposed to, infected with or recovered from COVID-19 (not recorded which). The chain's CDR3 is CASSLLGGGAGETQYF. DNA of the CDR3: TGCGCCAGCAGCTTGCTAGGCGGGGGGGCCGGGGAGACCCAGTACTTC. The full variable domain, with the rest looked up from reference TRBV5-1 and TRBJ2-5, is KAGVTQTPRYLIKTRGQQVTLSCSPISGHRSVSWYQQTPGQGLQFLFEYFSETQRNKGNFPGRFSGRQFSNSRSEMNVSTLELGDSALYLCASSLLGGGAGETQYFGPGTRLLVL.